These 15 T cell receptor beta chains were sequenced from one sample in a study of cytomegalovirus exposure and HLA in healthy donors listed by TCRdb under 2017. Library preparation employed the immunoSEQ multiplex PCR assay. For the multiplex PCR, a mixture combining 60 forward primers for TCR Vbeta segments and 13 reverse primers for TCR Jbeta segments was used. The immuneACCESS repertoire file appears here via TCRdb, limited to in-frame rearrangements. These files lack a portion of the clones; in checked studies, under half of the deficit traces to unresolved V genes, and the cause of the others is not known. The sample table records a few hundred thousand clones; about 83% of these occur just once. The top ten constitute roughly 15% of the sample. Material: PBMCs. These receptors originate from a man between 35 and 55 years old in good health and CMV-seronegative.

The chain has TRBV6-4 and TRBJ2-3, with TRBD2 identical over 9 bases. Trimming took 4 bases from V and 4 from J; bases not matched to a gene: 3. CDR3 size: 14 residues. Germline V lookup: CDR1 MRHNA, CDR2 SNTAGT. The CDR3 loop reads CASSGGGAADTQYF. In DNA, the CDR3 is TGTGCCAGCAGTGGCGGGGGGGCAGCAGATACGCAGTATTTT.

The chain uses TRBV18 and TRBJ1-1; 7 bases agree with TRBD1. Trimming at V came to 5 bases and at J to 3 bases, leaving 12 bases not matched to a gene. Per germline, CDR1 KGHSH and CDR2 LQKENI. The CDR3 totals 16 residues. CDR3 protein: CASSLYRTGADTEAFF. CDR3 DNA sequence: TGTGCCAGCTCATTATATCGCACAGGGGCTGACACTGAAGCTTTCTTT.

There are a few counts of this clone. A far larger clone lies a single base away; this is likely a read error. This chain joins TRBV4-3 and TRBJ2-3; TRBD2 aligns across 12 bases. CDR1 and CDR2 (germline): LGHNA, YSLEER. There are 16 residues in the CDR3. The CDR3 nucleotides read TGCGCCAGCAGCCAAGATCTAGCGGGGGGGCCAGATGCGCAGTATTTT. It yields the protein CASSQDLAGGPDAQYF.

The V call is TRBV18, the J call TRBJ2-7; possibly TRBD1 for D (5 bases). The CDR3 consists of 14 residues. The V and J ends lost 3 bases and 2 bases respectively, with 11 bases between them. Germline loops: CDR1 KGHSH, CDR2 LQKENI. The CDR3 nucleotides read TGTGCCAGCTCACCCCGACAGCAAACCTACGAGCAGTACTTC. Encoded protein: CASSPRQQTYEQYF.

V usage is TRBV11-3 and J usage is TRBJ2-7; 8 bases fit TRBD1. The trim removed 5 bases at V and 5 bases at J, leaving 5 bases unmatched. This CDR3 is 13 amino acids long. Per germline, CDR1 SGHNT and CDR2 YENEEA. The CDR3: CASSEGQGHEQYF. The CDR3 DNA reads as TGTGCCAGCAGCGAAGGACAGGGCCACGAGCAGTACTTC.

The V call is TRBV7-2, the J call TRBJ2-2; 7 bases are shared with TRBD1. Unmatched junction bases numbered 6, after V lost 1 base and J lost 16 bases. This CDR3 is 12 amino acids long. Germline-derived CDR1 and CDR2 are SGHTA and FQGNSA. CDR3 in amino acids: CASSLGIGDRFF. The CDR3 DNA reads as TGTGCCAGCAGCTTAGGGATCGGGGACAGGTTTTTT.

V and J are TRBV25-1 and TRBJ1-1; D perhaps matches TRBD1 (5 bases). V shed 7 bases and J shed 4 bases, with 19 bases lying between them. There are 15 residues in the CDR3. Per the germline V gene, CDR1 is MGHDK and CDR2 is SYGVNS. The CDR3 sequence: CASTQRSQGITEAFF. CDR3 nucleotides: TGTGCCAGCACCCAACGGTCCCAGGGTATCACTGAAGCTTTCTTT.

V usage is TRBV6-1 and J usage is TRBJ2-7; TRBD1 aligns across 9 bases. Trimming at V came to 7 bases and at J to 2 bases, leaving 3 bases not matched to a gene. The CDR3 has 13 amino acids. The V gene's germline CDR1 is MNHNS and CDR2 SASEGT. CDR3 DNA: TGTGCCAGCATCGGACAGGGGACCTACGAGCAGTACTTC. Protein: CASIGQGTYEQYF.

The V and J genes are TRBV5-1 and TRBJ2-5; 7 bases align to TRBD1. The CDR3 is made up of 13 amino acids. Germline CDR1 SGHRS, CDR2 YFSETQ. V dropped 4 bases and J dropped 5; count of bases not matched to a gene: 5. The CDR3 protein is CASSRQGEETQYF. DNA for the CDR3: TGCGCCAGCAGCCGACAGGGCGAGGAGACCCAGTACTTC.

V usage is TRBV4-1 and J usage is TRBJ1-1; 8 nucleotides align to TRBD1. The germline CDR1 and CDR2 sequences are MGHRA and YSYEKL. Germline trimming cut 0 bases from V and 4 bases from J; bases unmatched to any gene: 1. CDR3 size: 14 residues. This chain's CDR3 is CASSQDDRGTEAFF. The CDR3 bases are TGCGCCAGCAGCCAAGATGACAGGGGCACTGAAGCTTTCTTT.

V and J are TRBV19 and TRBJ2-1; 10 bases fit TRBD2. The CDR3 is 16 amino acids. Germline V CDR1 and CDR2: LNHDA, SQIVND (reference sequence). V lost 5 bases to trimming and J lost 5 bases; unmatched junction nucleotides: 9. In DNA form, the CDR3 reads TGTGCCAGTAGTTCTTCTAGCGGGGGCCCTCACAATGAGCAGTTCTTC. Protein: CASSSSSGGPHNEQFF.

V gene TRBV5-1 combines with J gene TRBJ1-3, with 7 bases matching TRBD1. With V trimmed by 3 bases and J by 0 bases, 3 bases remained unmatched. CDR1 and CDR2 (germline): SGHRS, YFSETQ. This CDR3 has 15 amino acids. CDR3 DNA: TGCGCCAGCAGCTACGACAGGGACTCTGGAAACACCATATATTTT. Translated: CASSYDRDSGNTIYF.

The V and J genes are TRBV7-9 and TRBJ2-5; TRBD1 aligns across 10 bases. The J call is in doubt because the DNA end fits TRBJ2-7 better. Per the germline V gene, CDR1 is SEHNR and CDR2 is FQNEAQ (reference sequence). This CDR3 contains 15 residues. This CDR3 is CASSSTGTGEDEQYF. CDR3 in DNA: TGTGCCAGCAGCTCAACCGGGACAGGGGAGGACGAGCAGTACTTC.

The chain recombines TRBV30 with TRBJ1-2; 9 bases match TRBD1. The CDR3 spans 14 residues. Per germline, CDR1 GTSNPN and CDR2 SVGIG (reference sequence). After removal of 0 bases from V and 7 bases from J, the junction contained 6 bases not matched to a gene. DNA of the CDR3: TGTGCCTGGAGTGTGCTACAGGGGGCGGGTGGCTACACCTTC. This encodes CAWSVLQGAGGYTF.

This clone was detected a few times. The chain combines TRBV11-2 with TRBJ2-1, with D hard to call. Per the germline V gene, CDR1 is SGHAT and CDR2 is FQNNGV. The V and J ends lost 4 bases and 4 bases respectively, with 11 bases between them. This CDR3 contains 14 residues. The CDR3 nucleotides read TGTGCCAGCAGCTATTATCAACGGTACAATGAGCAGTTCTTC. It translates to CASSYYQRYNEQFF.